A single TCR beta chain is shown here with its context. Its antigen is unknown. Positivity by PCR occurred from March to December 2020, a period that predated US Alpha, Beta and Delta variants. The length of the CDR3 is 13 residues. The V end lost 5 bases, the J end lost 6 bases, and 14 bases lay between the germline ends. Per germline, CDR1 MNHEY and CDR2 SMNVEV (reference sequence). TCRdb reprocessed the PCR reads via MiXCR and lists one record per CDR3 protein. Of about 24,000 distinct CDR3 sequences listed, 45% to 55% were seen once; the top ten hold roughly 1%. These data are taken from a study of vaccination and CD4 T cells after COVID-19. On the study more broadly: Convalescent cases comprised nine mild and one severe, all SARS-CoV-2 positive by nasal swab PCR. Each person enrolled got two BNT162b2 or mRNA-1273 vaccine doses.

General observations from the study: The cohort comprised relatively few convalescent patients, and no early post-infection timepoints were analyzed.

Specimen: CD4+ T cells from blood, collected before SARS-CoV-2 vaccination. The sequence was obtained from a human donor who had recovered from COVID-19. V and J are TRBV27 and TRBJ2-7; D is undetermined. This CDR3 reads CASSDPYDFEQYF. The CDR3 nucleotides read TGTGCCAGCAGTGACCCTTACGATTTCGAGCAGTACTTC.